The T cell receptor beta chain under discussion was sequenced for a study of shared clonotypes between healthy human individuals. Clones were read by immunoSEQ multiplex PCR, and TCRdb kept only the in-frame ones, dropping some. In the table there are hundreds of thousands of clones, about 74% of which are singletons. Trimming left V 6 bases short and J 10 bases short, with 24 bases between. The germline CDR1 and CDR2 sequences are MNHEY and SVGAGI. The CDR3 covers 15 residues. This TCR came from a woman younger than 45 in good health. The sequencing input was memory CD4+ T cells sorted from blood. Subset given: CD45RA-negative fraction. The chain combines TRBV6-5 with TRBJ1-1; possible D gene TRBD1, 5 bases. In DNA form, the CDR3 reads TGTGCCAGCAGCCCAGGACAAGGGTTGTGGAAGGGAGCTTTCTTT. It codes for CASSPGQGLWKGAFF.